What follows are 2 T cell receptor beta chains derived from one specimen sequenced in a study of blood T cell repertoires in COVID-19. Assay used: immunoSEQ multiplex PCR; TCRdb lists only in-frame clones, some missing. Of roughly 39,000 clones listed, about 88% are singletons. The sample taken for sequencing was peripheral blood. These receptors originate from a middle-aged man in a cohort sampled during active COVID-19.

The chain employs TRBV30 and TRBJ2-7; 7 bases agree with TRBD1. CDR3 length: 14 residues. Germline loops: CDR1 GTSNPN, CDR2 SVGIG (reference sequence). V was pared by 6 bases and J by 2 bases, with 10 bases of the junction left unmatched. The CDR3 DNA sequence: TGTGCCTGTATAACTAGGACAGGAGCCTACGAGCAGTACTTC. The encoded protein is CACITRTGAYEQYF.

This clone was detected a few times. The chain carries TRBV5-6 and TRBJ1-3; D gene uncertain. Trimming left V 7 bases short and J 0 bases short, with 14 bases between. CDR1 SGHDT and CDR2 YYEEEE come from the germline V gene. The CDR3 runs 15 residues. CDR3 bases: TGTGCCAGCCAGAGGGTCCCTAGCTCTGGAAACACCATATATTTT. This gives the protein CASQRVPSSGNTIYF.